This T cell receptor (beta chain) was recovered during a study of PD-1 blockade in classical Hodgkin lymphoma. General study findings and limits: Whatever underlies the repertoire differences (possibly disease activity or prior therapy) remains undefined.

The junction had 17 bases not matched to a gene; V was cut back by 4 bases and J by 3 bases. CDR1 is SGHAT and CDR2 is FQNNGV in the germline V gene. The CDR3 is 19 residues long. As for this clone: Antigen unknown.

The data were produced by immunoSEQ multiplex PCR, yet TCRdb's version contains in-frame clones alone and is incomplete. The table shows roughly 24,000 clones, with roughly 75% occurring only once. Autologous stem cell transplantation was followed by relapse in every patient, and brentuximab vedotin exposure varied. The sample here was peripheral blood mononuclear cells (PBMCs), taken before the second cycle of nivolumab. The clonotype originates from a human donor with classical Hodgkin lymphoma. J is TRBJ2-1 and V is TRBV11-2; 8 bases are shared with TRBD2. The CDR3 sequence: CASSSLGGGAGGYYNEQFF. In DNA, the CDR3 is TGTGCCAGCAGCTCTCTAGGGGGTGGCGCGGGAGGTTACTACAATGAGCAGTTCTTC.